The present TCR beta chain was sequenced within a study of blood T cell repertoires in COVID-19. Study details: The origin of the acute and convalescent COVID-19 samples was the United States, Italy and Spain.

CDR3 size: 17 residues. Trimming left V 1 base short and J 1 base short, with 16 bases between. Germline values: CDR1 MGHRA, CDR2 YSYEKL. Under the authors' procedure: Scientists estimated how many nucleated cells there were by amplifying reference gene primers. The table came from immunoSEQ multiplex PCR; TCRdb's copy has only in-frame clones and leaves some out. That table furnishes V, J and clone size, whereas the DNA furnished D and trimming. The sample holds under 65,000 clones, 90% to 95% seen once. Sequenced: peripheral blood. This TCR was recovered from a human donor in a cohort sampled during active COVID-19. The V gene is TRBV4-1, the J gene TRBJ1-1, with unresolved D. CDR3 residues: CASSQVRFEEENTEAFF. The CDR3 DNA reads TGCGCCAGCAGCCAAGTTCGGTTCGAGGAAGAGAACACTGAAGCTTTCTTT.